The 18 T cell receptor beta chains below were found in one sample sequenced in a study of T cell clonality in common variable immunodeficiency. Overall study findings and caveats: Fewer deletions and N-nucleotide insertions were reportedly seen in common variable immunodeficiency TCR beta sequences.

What these receptors recognize is not known. Generated by immunoSEQ multiplex PCR, the TCRdb table keeps only in-frame clones and is missing some. The repertoire consists of 15,000 to 20,000 clones, none detected only once. Specimen: peripheral blood mononuclear cells. These TCRs come from a human donor with common variable immunodeficiency.

Partial CDR3 DNA: TGTGCCAGCAGCTTAGGTTTTAGCGGGGAAGAGACC. This sequence encodes CASSLGFSGEET. The whole CDR3 protein reads CASSLGFSGEETQYF. This rearrangement joins TRBV7-6 to TRBJ2-5; the match to TRBD2 covers 8 bases. Read coverage stops 3 residues before the CDR3 terminus; the germline J gene supplies the remainder. This CDR3 has 15 residues. With 1 base clipped from V and 3 bases from J, the junction kept 4 bases outside the gene matches. Germline assignment: CDR1 SGHVS and CDR2 FNYEAQ.

This clone was detected a few times. The junction and the germline gene differ at one end; a read error may be behind it. The read ends 3 residues before the CDR3 terminus; that terminus is restored from the germline J gene. The gene calls are TRBV19 and TRBJ2-7; 9 bases fit TRBD2. The CDR3 sequence is 14 residues long. CDR1 is LNHDA and CDR2 is SQIVND in the germline V gene (reference sequence). CDR3 in amino acids: CATSRLAGTYEQYF. CDR3 bases read: TGTGCCACTAGTCGGCTAGCGGGGACCTACGAG.

Regarding this clone: The CDR3 end is not reached by the read, which stops 3 residues before it; the germline J gene fills it in. The V gene is TRBV29-1, the J gene TRBJ2-5; 11 bases align to TRBD2. Germline CDR1 SQVTM, CDR2 ANQGSEA. The CDR3 has 12 residues. J lost 5 bases, V lost 8 bases, and 4 bases had no gene match. CDR3 region: CSILAGDETQYF. The sequenced CDR3 bases are TGCAGCATACTAGCGGGAGACGAGACC.

In this sample, this clone turned up many times. The CDR3 end falls 3 residues outside the read, so it is completed with the germline J gene. The chain has TRBV2 and TRBJ2-7; TRBD1 matches at 7 bases. V shed 8 bases and J 3 bases; nucleotides not matched to a gene: 10. CDR3 length: 14 amino acids. The germline CDR1 and CDR2 sequences are SNHLY and FYNNEI. Incomplete CDR3 DNA: TGTGCCAGCTTTGGTTGGGGACAGAACTACGAG. This codes for CASFGWGQNYE. From start to end, the CDR3 is CASFGWGQNYEQYF.

This clone was seen many times. The CDR3 extends 3 residues past the end of the read, so its final part is completed from the germline J gene. This chain links TRBV18 with TRBJ1-4; no reliable D call. This CDR3 comprises 13 residues. Germline CDR1 is KGHSH and CDR2 is LQKENI. V dropped 6 bases and J dropped 10 bases, with 15 bases sitting between them. CDR3 DNA, as far as it was read: TGTGCCAGCTCTCCTGACTCGCCCGCAAAA. This codes for CASSPDSPAK. In full, the CDR3 is CASSPDSPAKLFF.

This clone was seen repeatedly, ten times or more. The read halts 3 residues ahead of the CDR3 end, with the missing end drawn from the germline J gene. The chain uses TRBV29-1 and TRBJ2-5; D may correspond to TRBD1 or TRBD2 (6 bases each). Germline CDR1 and CDR2: SQVTM and ANQGSEA. The CDR3 runs 14 residues. V lost 5 bases to trimming and J lost 2 bases, with 15 bases between them. CDR3 loop: CSVTRGGRQETQYF. The part of the CDR3 DNA that was read is TGCAGCGTTACCAGGGGTGGGAGGCAAGAGACC.

This clone has a handful of counts. Read coverage stops 3 residues before the CDR3 terminus; the germline J gene supplies the remainder. J is TRBJ2-3 and V is TRBV6-2 or TRBV6-3; 11 nucleotides agree with TRBD2. This CDR3 has 16 amino acids. Germline CDR1 reads MNHEY; CDR2 reads SVGEGT. Trimming took 2 bases from V and 6 from J; bases not matched to a gene: 7. CDR3 sequence reads: CASSYPLAGGVDTQYF. The CDR3 bases that were read are TGTGCCAGCAGTTACCCCCTAGCGGGAGGTGTGGATACG.

Only a few counts were recorded for this clone. The read ends 3 residues shy of where the CDR3 ends; the end is completed using the germline J gene. This chain joins TRBV19 and TRBJ2-1; D uncertain. CDR3 length equals 17 residues. The ends were cut back, 2 bases at V and 0 bases at J, with 14 bases in the middle. The germline V gene has CDR1 LNHDA and CDR2 SQIVND (reference sequence). CDR3 amino acids: CASSIMSGKSSYNEQFF. The covered CDR3 bases are TGTGCCAGTAGTATAATGTCTGGCAAGAGCTCCTACAATGAG.

The table lists this clone with many counts. CDR3 loop: CSASRQGGTDTQYF. The sequenced part of the CDR3 DNA is TGCAGTGCCAGCCGACAGGGGGGCACAGATACG. V and J are TRBV20-1 and TRBJ2-3; 9 nucleotides line up with TRBD1. The missing CDR3 end, 3 residues past where the read stops, is filled in from the germline J gene. The junction had 5 bases not matched to a gene; V was cut back by 6 bases and J by 1 base. The CDR3 runs 14 residues. From germline, CDR1 is DFQATT and CDR2 SNEGSKA (reference sequence).

In regard to this clone: The CDR3 end lies 3 residues beyond the end of the read and is filled in from the germline J gene. This chain connects TRBV29-1 to TRBJ2-7; 7 nucleotides agree with TRBD1. The trim removed 3 bases at V and 3 bases at J, leaving 5 bases unmatched. In germline, CDR1 is SQVTM, CDR2 ANQGSEA. CDR3 length: 13 amino acids. The CDR3 is CSVDRTGNYEQYF. CDR3 bases read: TGCAGCGTTGATCGGACAGGAAACTACGAG.

As concerns this clone: The sequence runs out 3 residues before the end of the CDR3; the remainder is reconstructed from the germline J gene. The genes are TRBV19 and TRBJ1-2; TRBD1 might be the D (6 bases). The CDR3 runs 12 residues. V lost 4 bases and J lost 6, with 9 bases in between. Per germline, CDR1 LNHDA and CDR2 SQIVND (reference sequence). CDR3 bases read: TGTGCCAGTAGTAGGGCAGGGGATGGC. Translated, it gives CASSRAGDG. In full, the CDR3 reads CASSRAGDGYTF.

This CDR3 is CASSVTMTGQGGYTF. The sequenced CDR3 bases are TGTGCCAGCTCGGTTACAATGACAGGGCAAGGAGGC. The gene calls are TRBV2 and TRBJ1-2; TRBD1 matches 7 bases. The CDR3 end falls 3 residues outside the read, so it is completed with the germline J gene. The CDR3 length is 15 residues. Germline CDR1 is SNHLY and CDR2 is FYNNEI.

This clone was counted ten times or more. The CDR3 goes on 3 residues after the read ends, and that part is filled in from the germline J gene. The V gene is TRBV2, the J gene TRBJ2-1; no firm D call. V shed 3 bases and J shed 0 bases, with 15 bases lying between them. From germline, CDR1 is SNHLY and CDR2 FYNNEI. The CDR3 runs 17 residues. The CDR3 is CASSESQVERSYNEQFF. The CDR3 bases that were read are TGTGCCAGCAGTGAGAGTCAGGTCGAACGCTCCTACAATGAG. The full variable domain, with the rest looked up from reference TRBV2 and TRBJ2-1, is EPEVTQTPSHQVTQMGQEVILRCVPISNHLYFYWYRQILGQKVEFLVSFYNNEISEKSEIFDDQFSVERPDGSNFTLKIRSTKLEDSAMYFCASSESQVERSYNEQFFGPGTRLTVL.

In this sample, this clone turned up many times. The read is 3 residues too short to cover the CDR3 end, so that end is filled in from the germline J gene. The chain links TRBV18 to TRBJ1-4, with D possibly being TRBD1 (5 bases). CDR3 length: 13 residues. Deletions cut 4 bases from V and 8 bases from J, with 11 bases between. CDR1 is KGHSH and CDR2 is LQKENI in the germline V gene. CDR3 DNA, as far as it was read: TGTGCCAGCTCACAGGGGAGTGAGGAAAAA. Its protein is CASSQGSEEK. The full CDR3 protein reads CASSQGSEEKLFF.

Details on this clone: The observed sequence ends 3 residues before the CDR3 terminus, with the missing tail filled in from the germline J gene. The chain is built from TRBV7-9 and TRBJ2-5; the match to TRBD2 covers 8 bases. The CDR3 covers 15 residues. Germline V gene data show CDR1 as SEHNR and CDR2 as FQNEAQ (reference sequence). V lost 5 bases and J lost 4; bases outside the gene matches: 9. The covered CDR3 bases are TGTGCCAGCAGCATAACTAGCGGAGCTTCAGAGACC. Translating gives CASSITSGASET. The CDR3 in its entirety is CASSITSGASETQYF.

This clone came up many times. Sequencing ends 3 residues short of the CDR3 end; the germline J gene provides the rest. The chain uses TRBV6-1 and TRBJ2-5; TRBD1 might be the D (7 bases). The germline gives CDR1 MNHNS, CDR2 SASEGT. V lost 2 bases and J lost 2, with 15 bases in between. The CDR3 runs to 16 residues. This CDR3 reads CASSERGRGIQETQYF. The covered CDR3 bases are TGTGCCAGCAGTGAAAGGGGGCGGGGCATACAAGAGACC.

In its sample, this clone was seen many times. The read stops 3 residues short of the end of the CDR3; the missing end is completed from the germline J gene. J is TRBJ2-7 and V is TRBV18; 8 bases match TRBD2. Trimming removed 3 bases from V and 5 bases from J; junction bases left unmatched: 12. Per germline, CDR1 KGHSH and CDR2 LQKENI. The CDR3 sequence is 16 residues long. Partial CDR3 DNA: TGTGCCAGCTCACCTTCGTCGGGAGGGGCTTTGAACGAG. This codes for CASSPSSGGALNE. The CDR3 in full is CASSPSSGGALNEQYF.

This clone came up many times. The read stops 3 residues short of the end of the CDR3; the missing end is completed from the germline J gene. The V and J genes are TRBV2 and TRBJ2-1; 14 bases line up with TRBD2. CDR3 length equals 18 residues. Looked up from germline, CDR1 is SNHLY and CDR2 is FYNNEI. The J segment lost 3 bases and the V segment lost 4 bases, leaving 8 bases of the junction unmatched. CDR3 DNA, as far as it was read: TGTGCCAGCAGTGGAGGGACTAGCGGGGGAGCTCTCTACAATGAG. Its protein product is CASSGGTSGGALYNE. The CDR3 as a whole reads CASSGGTSGGALYNEQFF.